This record concerns one T cell receptor beta chain sequence. This record comes from a study of T cell responses to AZD1222 COVID-19 vaccine. The table came from immunoSEQ multiplex PCR; TCRdb's copy has only in-frame clones and leaves some out. The sample gives 120,000 or so clones, 88% of which show up once; 1.5% to 2% is in the top ten. V gave up 4 bases and J gave up 2 bases, with 21 bases separating them. Germline assignment: CDR1 SGHKS and CDR2 YYEKEE (reference sequence). The CDR3 length is 17 residues. This clonotype was obtained from an adult in good health. The chain couples TRBV5-5 to TRBJ1-2; possibly TRBD1 for D (6 bases). Specimen: peripheral blood, collected on day 0 of AZD1222 vaccination. The CDR3: CASSLTGFERANYGYTF. CDR3 DNA: TGTGCCAGCAGCCTTACAGGGTTTGAGAGGGCGAACTATGGCTACACCTTC.